The TCR beta chain under discussion was sequenced for a study of blood T cell repertoires in COVID-19. Study background: Collection of acute and convalescent COVID-19 samples took place in the United States, Italy and Spain. The analysed material was cDNA or gDNA that came from T cells, B-cell-depleted T cells, or PBMCs.

The V end was cut by 5 bases, the J end by 6 bases, with 15 bases between. The CDR3 totals 14 residues. Germline V lookup: CDR1 SGHAT, CDR2 FQNNGV. In the authors' workflow: Estimates of nucleated cell counts were drawn from the amplification of reference gene primers. Using immunoSEQ multiplex PCR, the repertoire was profiled, and TCRdb retains in-frame clones only, with some absent. The D gene and trimming were derived from the DNA, and the V and J assignments and clone size from that table. This table holds tens of thousands of clones, 88% found once. V gene TRBV11-2 combines with J gene TRBJ2-3; D gene unclear. The TCR was taken from a man aged 45 to 65 with acute or convalescent COVID-19. What was sequenced was peripheral blood. CDR3 sequence (DNA): TGTGCCAGCAGCATCGTTCCGAGTTTTGATACGCAGTATTTT. It yields the protein CASSIVPSFDTQYF. The full variable domain, its missing parts supplied by reference TRBV11-2 and TRBJ2-3, is EAGVAQSPRYKIIEKRQSVAFWCNPISGHATLYWYQQILGQGPKLLIQFQNNGVVDDSQLPKDRFSAERLKGVDSTLKIQPAKLEDSAVYLCASSIVPSFDTQYFGPGTRLTVL.